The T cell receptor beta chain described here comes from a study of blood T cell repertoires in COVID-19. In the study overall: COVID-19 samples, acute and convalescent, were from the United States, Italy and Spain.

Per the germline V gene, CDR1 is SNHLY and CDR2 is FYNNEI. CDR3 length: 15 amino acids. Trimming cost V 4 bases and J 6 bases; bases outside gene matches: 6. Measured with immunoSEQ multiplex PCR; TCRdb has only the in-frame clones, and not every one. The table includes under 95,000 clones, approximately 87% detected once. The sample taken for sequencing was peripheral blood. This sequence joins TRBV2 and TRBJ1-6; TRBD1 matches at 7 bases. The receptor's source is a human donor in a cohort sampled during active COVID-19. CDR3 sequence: CASSARTGPNSPLHF. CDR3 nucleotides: TGTGCCAGCAGTGCCAGGACAGGCCCTAATTCACCCCTCCACTTT.